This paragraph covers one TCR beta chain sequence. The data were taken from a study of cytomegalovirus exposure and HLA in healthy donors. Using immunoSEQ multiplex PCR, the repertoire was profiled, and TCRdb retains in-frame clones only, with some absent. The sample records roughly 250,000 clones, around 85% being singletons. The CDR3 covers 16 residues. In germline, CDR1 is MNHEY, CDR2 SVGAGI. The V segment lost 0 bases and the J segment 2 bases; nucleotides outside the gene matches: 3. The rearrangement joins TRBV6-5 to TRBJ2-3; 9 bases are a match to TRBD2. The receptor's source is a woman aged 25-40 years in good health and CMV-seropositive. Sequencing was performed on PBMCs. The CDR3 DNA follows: TGTGCCAGCAGTTACTCGACTAGCGGCAACACAGATACGCAGTATTTT. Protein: CASSYSTSGNTDTQYF.